This T cell receptor (beta chain) came from a study of blood T cell repertoires in COVID-19. The CDR3 covers 15 residues. V lost 0 bases to trimming and J lost 4 bases; unmatched junction nucleotides: 5. CDR1 is WNHNN and CDR2 is SYGVQD in the germline V gene (reference sequence). The table came from immunoSEQ multiplex PCR; TCRdb's copy has only in-frame clones and leaves some out. The sample lists about 130,000 clones, approximately 85% seen once, with over 4.5% in the top ten. The clonotype was recovered from a human donor in a cohort sampled during active COVID-19. The gene calls are TRBV10-1 and TRBJ2-7; 8 positions match TRBD1. The sample consisted of peripheral blood. The CDR3: CASSESAGGSYEQYF. CDR3 sequence (DNA): TGCGCCAGCAGTGAGTCCGCAGGGGGCTCGTACGAGCAGTACTTC.